These T cell receptor beta chains were read from a single sample in a study of cytomegalovirus exposure and HLA in healthy donors. This table comes from immunoSEQ multiplex PCR, and its TCRdb copy is limited to in-frame clones, with some not included. The table has 120,000 or so clones, about 80% seen once. The sequenced material came from PBMCs. These receptors came from a man aged 25-40 years in good health and CMV-seropositive. Both conserved end residues are part of each CDR3. Fields, in order: D gene, V gene, J gene, clone size, CDR3 protein, CDR3 DNA. A D gene is named only where the DNA matches it firmly. Not all rows give a size; the values are once, few, many and, for expanded clones, a class.

d_gene: .
v_gene: TRBV5-5
j_gene: TRBJ1-6
abundance: .
CDR3aa: CASSLGRNSPLHF
CDR3nt: TGTGCCAGCAGCTTGGGCAGAAATTCACCCCTCCACTTT

d_gene: .
v_gene: TRBV29-1
j_gene: TRBJ2-7
abundance: .
CDR3aa: CSVRRGPGGEQYF
CDR3nt: TGCAGCGTTCGTAGAGGACCCGGAGGCGAGCAGTACTTC

d_gene: TRBD2
v_gene: TRBV5-1
j_gene: TRBJ2-3
abundance: .
CDR3aa: CASSFLAGFTDTQYF
CDR3nt: TGCGCCAGCAGCTTTCTAGCGGGTTTCACAGATACGCAGTATTTT

d_gene: TRBD1
v_gene: TRBV18
j_gene: TRBJ1-1
abundance: .
CDR3aa: CASSLGTAQANTEAFF
CDR3nt: TGTGCCAGCTCACTGGGGACAGCCCAGGCGAACACTGAAGCTTTCTTT

d_gene: TRBD1
v_gene: TRBV5-6
j_gene: TRBJ1-3
abundance: .
CDR3aa: CASSFGQGGGNTIYF
CDR3nt: TGTGCCAGCAGCTTCGGACAGGGAGGCGGAAACACCATATATTTT

d_gene: .
v_gene: TRBV7-9
j_gene: TRBJ1-1
abundance: few
CDR3aa: CASSLNPAGAFF
CDR3nt: TGTGCCAGCAGCTTAAACCCAGCGGGAGCTTTCTTT

d_gene: TRBD2
v_gene: TRBV6-1
j_gene: TRBJ2-5
abundance: .
CDR3aa: CASRVAGAQETQYF
CDR3nt: TGTGCCAGCAGAGTAGCGGGGGCCCAGGAGACCCAGTACTTC

d_gene: TRBD1
v_gene: TRBV9
j_gene: TRBJ2-1
abundance: .
CDR3aa: CASSSVTGAYNEQFF
CDR3nt: TGTGCCAGCAGCTCGGTGACAGGGGCTTACAATGAGCAGTTCTTC

d_gene: .
v_gene: TRBV5-6
j_gene: TRBJ2-5
abundance: .
CDR3aa: CASSLMSGRETQYF
CDR3nt: TGTGCCAGCAGCTTGATGTCAGGGAGGGAGACCCAGTACTTC

d_gene: .
v_gene: TRBV5-1
j_gene: TRBJ1-2
abundance: .
CDR3aa: CASKGGKSGYTF
CDR3nt: TGCGCCAGCAAGGGGGGGAAGTCTGGCTACACCTTC

d_gene: .
v_gene: TRBV19
j_gene: TRBJ1-1
abundance: .
CDR3aa: CACSRVLGTEAFF
CDR3nt: TGTGCCTGTTCCCGGGTCCTAGGCACTGAAGCTTTCTTT

d_gene: .
v_gene: TRBV11-2
j_gene: TRBJ2-2
abundance: few
CDR3aa: CASSHNGELFF
CDR3nt: TGTGCCAGCAGCCACAACGGGGAGCTGTTTTTT

d_gene: TRBD2
v_gene: TRBV27
j_gene: TRBJ2-1
abundance: .
CDR3aa: CASRLAGGSSEQFF
CDR3nt: TGTGCCAGCAGACTAGCGGGGGGTTCGAGTGAGCAGTTCTTC

d_gene: TRBD1
v_gene: TRBV30
j_gene: TRBJ1-3
abundance: .
CDR3aa: CAWTGGTGVGNTIYF
CDR3nt: TGTGCCTGGACGGGAGGGACAGGGGTTGGAAACACCATATATTTT

d_gene: .
v_gene: TRBV7-9
j_gene: TRBJ2-5
abundance: .
CDR3aa: CASSPEYQETQYF
CDR3nt: TGTGCCAGCAGCCCTGAGTACCAAGAGACCCAGTACTTC

d_gene: .
v_gene: TRBV11-3
j_gene: TRBJ2-1
abundance: .
CDR3aa: CASSSDSVYNEQFF
CDR3nt: TGTGCCAGCAGCTCAGACTCGGTCTACAATGAGCAGTTCTTC

d_gene: .
v_gene: TRBV10-3
j_gene: TRBJ2-7
abundance: .
CDR3aa: CATRVGVVALEQYF
CDR3nt: TGTGCCACCCGTGTCGGGGTCGTAGCTCTCGAGCAGTACTTC

d_gene: TRBD1
v_gene: TRBV2
j_gene: TRBJ1-2
abundance: .
CDR3aa: CASRNSDRAYGYTF
CDR3nt: TGTGCCAGCAGAAACTCGGACAGGGCCTATGGCTACACCTTC

d_gene: TRBD2
v_gene: TRBV7-8
j_gene: TRBJ2-5
abundance: once
CDR3aa: CASSSSAGGQETQYF
CDR3nt: TGTGCCAGCAGCTCATCAGCGGGGGGCCAAGAGACCCAGTACTTC

d_gene: .
v_gene: TRBV5-6
j_gene: TRBJ2-1
abundance: .
CDR3aa: CASSLQGASSYNEQFF
CDR3nt: TGTGCCAGCAGCTTGCAGGGCGCGAGCTCCTACAATGAGCAGTTCTTC

d_gene: .
v_gene: TRBV25-1
j_gene: TRBJ1-3
abundance: .
CDR3aa: CASRLTSHSGNTIYF
CDR3nt: TGTGCCAGCAGATTGACTTCTCACTCTGGAAACACCATATATTTT

d_gene: .
v_gene: TRBV5-1
j_gene: TRBJ2-1
abundance: .
CDR3aa: CASSPPGNNEQFF
CDR3nt: TGCGCCAGCAGCCCTCCCGGGAACAATGAGCAGTTCTTC

d_gene: .
v_gene: TRBV11-1
j_gene: TRBJ2-7
abundance: .
CDR3aa: CASSRDLSYEQYF
CDR3nt: TGTGCCAGCAGTCGGGACTTATCCTACGAGCAGTACTTC

d_gene: TRBD1
v_gene: TRBV6-5
j_gene: TRBJ1-1
abundance: .
CDR3aa: CASSSQGAGTEAFF
CDR3nt: TGTGCCAGCAGTTCACAGGGGGCGGGCACTGAAGCTTTCTTT

d_gene: .
v_gene: TRBV6-5
j_gene: TRBJ2-2
abundance: .
CDR3aa: CASSPRQAGELFF
CDR3nt: TGTGCCAGCAGCCCACGACAGGCCGGGGAGCTGTTTTTT

d_gene: .
v_gene: TRBV6-1
j_gene: TRBJ1-4
abundance: .
CDR3aa: CASSDLTGATNEKLFF
CDR3nt: TGTGCCAGCAGTGACCTGACAGGCGCAACTAATGAAAAACTGTTTTTT

d_gene: .
v_gene: TRBV6-1
j_gene: TRBJ2-7
abundance: .
CDR3aa: CASTSVEYLYEQYF
CDR3nt: TGTGCCAGCACTTCAGTTGAATACCTCTACGAGCAGTACTTC

d_gene: .
v_gene: TRBV19
j_gene: TRBJ1-5
abundance: .
CDR3aa: CASSRQSQSNQPQHF
CDR3nt: TGTGCCAGTAGTAGACAATCACAGAGCAATCAGCCCCAGCATTTT

d_gene: TRBD1
v_gene: TRBV27
j_gene: TRBJ1-5
abundance: .
CDR3aa: CASRAQGHTEPQHF
CDR3nt: TGTGCCAGCAGAGCACAGGGGCACACCGAGCCCCAGCATTTT

d_gene: .
v_gene: TRBV5-4
j_gene: TRBJ2-3
abundance: .
CDR3aa: CASSTSGTDTQYF
CDR3nt: TGTGCCAGCAGCACCTCAGGGACAGATACGCAGTATTTT

d_gene: .
v_gene: TRBV7-2
j_gene: TRBJ1-5
abundance: .
CDR3aa: CASSLIGQPNQPQHF
CDR3nt: TGTGCCAGCAGCTTAATCGGACAGCCCAATCAGCCCCAGCATTTT